Presented here are 6 T cell receptor beta chains from one specimen sequenced in a study of prognosis after radiotherapy for stage I lung cancer. TCR beta CDR3 amplification from genomic DNA was performed by two-round multiplex PCR. Primers specific to each TRBV and TRBJ gene drove first-round PCR. In TCRdb, the multiplex PCR reads were re-called with MiXCR into one record per CDR3 protein. The sample holds 30,000 to 35,000 distinct CDR3 sequences, about 29% seen once. Here the sequenced sample was PBMCs, taken before or after stereotactic body radiation therapy (not recorded which). The receptors shown here come from a donor aged 50 or older with non-small cell lung cancer.

This clonotype was counted ten times or more. The chain uses TRBV16 and TRBJ2-2; weak D call: TRBD2 (5 bases). The germline V and J ends were trimmed by 2 bases and 0 bases, with 10 bases remaining between them. CDR3 length equals 16 residues. CDR1 and CDR2 from the germline V gene are KGHSY and FQNENV. CDR3 sequence reads: CASSQDVGANTGELFF. The CDR3 nucleotides are TGTGCCAGCAGCCAAGACGTGGGAGCGAACACCGGGGAGCTGTTTTTT.

This clonotype was counted between two and nine times. The chain recombines TRBV7-9 with TRBJ2-1; D remains unclear. Germline V gives CDR1 SEHNR, CDR2 FQNEAQ (reference sequence). The CDR3 is 14 amino acids. The V end was cut by 7 bases, the J end by 2 bases, with 12 bases between. CDR3 coding DNA: TGTGCCAGCACCCCCTGGCAGCCCTACAATGAGCAGTTCTTC. This translates into CASTPWQPYNEQFF.

Comment on this clonotype: A read error may be the cause here, since a much bigger clone is one base away. The rearrangement joins TRBV9 to TRBJ2-5; 7 bases are a match to TRBD1. There are 14 residues in the CDR3. From germline, CDR1 is SGDLS and CDR2 YYNGEE. The DNA for the CDR3 is TGTGCCAGCAGCGCAGCAGGGGGTTGGGAGACCCATTACTTC. Translated, it gives CASSAAGGWETHYF.

V and J are TRBV25-1 and TRBJ2-3, with D tentatively TRBD1 or TRBD2 (5 bases each). The CDR3 runs to 15 residues. V lost 5 bases and J lost 2, with 14 bases in between. Germline V gene lookup returns CDR1 MGHDK and CDR2 SYGVNS. The CDR3 reads CASSRTGRYTDTQYF. As DNA, the CDR3 is TGTGCCAGCAGTAGAACGGGGCGATACACAGATACGCAGTATTTT.

This clonotype was recorded many times. The chain links TRBV12-3 or TRBV12-4 to TRBJ2-5, with TRBD2 matching 10 bases. The CDR3 runs to 15 residues. V lost 5 bases to trimming and J lost 1 base; unmatched junction nucleotides: 4. The CDR3 DNA is TGTGCCAGCAGTCCGACTAGCGGGTTCCAAGAGACCCAGTACTTC. Its protein product is CASSPTSGFQETQYF.

This clonotype was picked up many times. J is TRBJ1-5 and V is TRBV2; no definite D call. The CDR3 extends over 16 amino acids. The V end was cut by 3 bases, the J end by 2 bases, with 14 bases between. Germline CDR1 reads SNHLY; CDR2 reads FYNNEI. The CDR3 is CASSDFWGDGNQPQHF. CDR3 coding DNA: TGTGCCAGCAGTGATTTTTGGGGAGACGGCAATCAGCCCCAGCATTTT.